These T cell receptor gamma chains were read from a single sample in a study of Vδ1+ human thymocytes. TCRdb reanalyzed the multiplex PCR reads using CATT. Counted here are around 30,000 gamma-chain clones, roughly 20% occurring once; the ten biggest clones make up approximately 1.9%. Sequencing was performed on Vdelta1+ gamma-delta thymocytes from the thymus. The receptor set was obtained from a boy in the first two years of life who had congenital heart surgery. CDR3s include the opening cysteine and the closing phenylalanine or tryptophan. Fields, in order: V gene, J gene, clone size, CDR3 protein, CDR3 DNA. Not all rows give a size; the values are once, few, many and, for expanded clones, a class.

TRGV9	TRGJP	NA	CALWDFGVSELGKKIKVF	TGTGCCTTGTGGGATTTCGGAGTCTCGGAGTTGGGCAAAAAAATCAAGGTATTT
TRGV5	TRGJ1/TRGJ2	NA	CAAWDRPRGYKKLF	TGTGCCGCCTGGGACAGGCCGAGGGGGTATAAGAAACTCTTT
TRGV9	TRGJ1/TRGJ2	few	CALWEVLSYKKLF	TGTGCCTTGTGGGAGGTGCTCAGTTATAAGAAACTCTTT
TRGV8	TRGJ1/TRGJ2	few	CATWTRAGKLF	TGTGCCACCTGGACCCGGGCGGGGAAACTCTTT
TRGV9	TRGJP	few	CALWEVEELGKKIKVF	TGTGCCTTGTGGGAGGTGGAAGAGTTGGGCAAAAAAATCAAGGTATTT
TRGV9	TRGJ1/TRGJ2	NA	CALWEKKWNKKLF	TGTGCCTTGTGGGAGAAGAAGTGGAATAAGAAACTCTTT
TRGV5	TRGJ1/TRGJ2	few	CATWDRGGRRKKLF	TGTGCCACCTGGGACAGGGGAGGTCGGAGGAAGAAACTCTTT
TRGV5	TRGJ1/TRGJ2	once	CATWDSFGGKLF	TGTGCCACCTGGGACAGCTTCGGAGGGAAACTCTTT
TRGV3	TRGJ1/TRGJ2	few	CATWAAYDYKKLF	TGTGCCACCTGGGCAGCGTATGATTATAAGAAACTCTTT
TRGV2	TRGJ1/TRGJ2	few	CATLDGPAGYKKLF	TGTGCCACCTTGGACGGGCCGGCAGGTTATAAGAAACTCTTT
TRGV9	TRGJ1/TRGJ2	NA	CALWEVVNYYKKLF	TGTGCCTTGTGGGAGGTGGTGAATTATTATAAGAAACTCTTT
TRGV2	TRGJ1/TRGJ2	few	CATWDGPSQYKKLF	TGTGCCACCTGGGACGGGCCGAGTCAGTATAAGAAACTCTTT
TRGV2	TRGJ1/TRGJ2	few	CATWDGPWPNYYKKLF	TGTGCCACCTGGGACGGGCCGTGGCCGAATTATTACAAGAAACTCTTT
TRGV9	TRGJ1/TRGJ2	NA	CALWEPIPNKKLF	TGTGCCTTGTGGGAGCCCATCCCTAATAAGAAACTCTTT
TRGV9	TRGJ1/TRGJ2	few	CALWDDYPLGYKKLF	TGTGCCTTGTGGGACGACTACCCCCTGGGGTATAAGAAACTCTTT
TRGV3	TRGJ1/TRGJ2	NA	CATWDSQDKKLF	TGTGCCACCTGGGACAGCCAAGATAAGAAACTCTTT
TRGV2	TRGJ1/TRGJ2	few	CATWDRRIVGKKLF	TGTGCCACCTGGGACAGACGAATTGTCGGTAAGAAACTCTTT
TRGV9	TRGJ1/TRGJ2	medium-sized	CALWEVGYKKLF	TGTGCCTTGTGGGAGGTGGGGTATAAGAAACTCTTT
TRGV2	TRGJP2	NA	CATWEREDWIKTF	TGTGCCACCTGGGAAAGGGAAGATTGGATCAAGACGTTT
TRGV4	TRGJ1/TRGJ2	few	CATWEYYKKLF	TGTGCCACCTGGGAGTACTATAAGAAACTCTTT
TRGV9	TRGJ1/TRGJ2	NA	CALWGLVYKKLF	TGTGCCTTGTGGGGATTGGTCTATAAGAAACTCTTT
TRGV8	TRGJ1/TRGJ2	few	CATWDAPNYYKKLF	TGTGCCACCTGGGATGCCCCAAACTATTATAAGAAACTCTTT
TRGV3	TRGJ1/TRGJ2	NA	CATWTYTGDYKKLF	TGTGCCACCTGGACCTACACGGGGGATTATAAGAAACTCTTT
TRGV3	TRGJ1/TRGJ2	few	CATWDSLMNYYKKLF	TGTGCCACCTGGGACTCGCTAATGAATTATTATAAGAAACTCTTT
TRGV5	TRGJ1/TRGJ2	NA	CATWDSQDDYKKLF	TGTGCCACCTGGGACTCGCAGGATGATTATAAGAAACTCTTT
TRGV2	TRGJ1/TRGJ2	few	CATWDGQKVKLF	TGTGCCACCTGGGACGGGCAGAAGGTGAAACTCTTT
TRGV2	TRGJP2	few	CATWDLNGDWIKTF	TGTGCCACCTGGGACCTGAATGGTGATTGGATCAAGACGTTT
TRGV5	TRGJ1/TRGJ2	NA	CATWDRREGFGYKKLF	TGTGCCACCTGGGACAGGCGAGAAGGTTTCGGTTATAAGAAACTCTTT
TRGV2	TRGJ1/TRGJ2	NA	CATWGKPSSNYYKKLF	TGTGCCACCTGGGGAAAGCCAAGTTCGAATTATTATAAGAAACTCTTT
TRGV2	TRGJ1/TRGJ2	medium-sized	CATWDGPNYYKKLF	TGTGCCACCTGGGACGGGCCGAATTATTATAAGAAACTCTTT
TRGV4	TRGJ1/TRGJ2	few	CATWDPKKGYYKKLF	TGTGCCACCTGGGATCCAAAAAAGGGCTATTATAAGAAACTCTTT